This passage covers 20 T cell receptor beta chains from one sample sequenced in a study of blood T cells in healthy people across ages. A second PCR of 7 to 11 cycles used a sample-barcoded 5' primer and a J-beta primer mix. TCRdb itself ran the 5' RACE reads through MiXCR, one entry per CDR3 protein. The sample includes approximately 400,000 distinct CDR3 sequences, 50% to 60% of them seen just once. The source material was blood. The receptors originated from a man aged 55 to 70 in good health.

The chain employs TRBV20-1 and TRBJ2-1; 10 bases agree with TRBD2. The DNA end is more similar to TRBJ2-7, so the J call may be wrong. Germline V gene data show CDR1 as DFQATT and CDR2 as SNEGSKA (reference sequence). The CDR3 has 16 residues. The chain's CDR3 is CSVVAGGPSSYNEQYF. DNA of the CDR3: TGCAGTGTCGTAGCGGGGGGACCAAGCTCCTACAATGAGCAGTACTTC.

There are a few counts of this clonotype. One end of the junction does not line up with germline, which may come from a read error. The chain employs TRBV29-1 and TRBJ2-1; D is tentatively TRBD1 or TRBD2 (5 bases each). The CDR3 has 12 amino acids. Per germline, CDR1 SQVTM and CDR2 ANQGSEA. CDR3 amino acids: CSVEDQPGQQFF. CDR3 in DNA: TGCAGTGTTGAAGATCAACCGGGACAGCAGTTCTTC.

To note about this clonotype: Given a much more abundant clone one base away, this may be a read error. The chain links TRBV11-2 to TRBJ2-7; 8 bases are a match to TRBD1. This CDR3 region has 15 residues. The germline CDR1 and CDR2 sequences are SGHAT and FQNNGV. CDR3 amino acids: CAGSLWTGMGYEQYF. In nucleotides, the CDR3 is TGTGCCGGCAGCCTATGGACAGGGATGGGATACGAGCAGTACTTC.

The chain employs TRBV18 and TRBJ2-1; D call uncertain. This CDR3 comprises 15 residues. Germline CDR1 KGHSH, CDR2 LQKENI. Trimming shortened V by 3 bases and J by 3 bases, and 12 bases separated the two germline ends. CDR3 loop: CASSPNSQDYNEQFF. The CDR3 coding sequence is TGTGCCAGCTCACCCAATTCACAAGACTACAATGAGCAGTTCTTC.

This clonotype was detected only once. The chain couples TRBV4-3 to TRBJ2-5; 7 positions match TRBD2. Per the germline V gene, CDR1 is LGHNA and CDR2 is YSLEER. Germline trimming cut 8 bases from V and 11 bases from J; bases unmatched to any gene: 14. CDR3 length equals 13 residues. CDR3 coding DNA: TGCGCCAGCGCCCTGTGGGAGCGGGATGAGCAGTACTTC. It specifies CASALWERDEQYF.

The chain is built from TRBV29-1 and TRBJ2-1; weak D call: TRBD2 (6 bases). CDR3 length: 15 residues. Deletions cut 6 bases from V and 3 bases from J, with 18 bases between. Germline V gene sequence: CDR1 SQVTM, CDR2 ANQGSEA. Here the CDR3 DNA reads TGCAGCGTCGAGAGCCGCCGGGGGAGCTACAATGAGCAGTTCTTC. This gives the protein CSVESRRGSYNEQFF.

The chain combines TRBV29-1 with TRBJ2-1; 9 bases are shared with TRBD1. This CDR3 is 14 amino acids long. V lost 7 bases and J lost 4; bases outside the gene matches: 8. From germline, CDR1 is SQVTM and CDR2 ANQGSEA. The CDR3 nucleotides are TGCAGCGGGGGCCTGGGACAGGGATACAATGAGCAGTTCTTC. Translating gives CSGGLGQGYNEQFF.

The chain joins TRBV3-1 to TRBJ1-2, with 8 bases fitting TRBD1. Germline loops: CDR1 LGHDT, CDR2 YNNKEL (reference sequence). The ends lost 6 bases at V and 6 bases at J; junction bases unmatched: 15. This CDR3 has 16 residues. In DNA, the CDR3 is TGTGCCAGCAGTGCAGCAGGGGGCCTGAGTACTCATGGCTACACCTTC. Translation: CASSAAGGLSTHGYTF.

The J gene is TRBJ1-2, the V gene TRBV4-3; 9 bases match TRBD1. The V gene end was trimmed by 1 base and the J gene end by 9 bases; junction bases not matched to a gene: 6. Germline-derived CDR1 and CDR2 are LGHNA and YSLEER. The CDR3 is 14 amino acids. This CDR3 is CASSQGGTGSRYTF. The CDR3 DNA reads TGCGCCAGCAGCCAAGGCGGGACAGGGAGCCGCTACACCTTC.

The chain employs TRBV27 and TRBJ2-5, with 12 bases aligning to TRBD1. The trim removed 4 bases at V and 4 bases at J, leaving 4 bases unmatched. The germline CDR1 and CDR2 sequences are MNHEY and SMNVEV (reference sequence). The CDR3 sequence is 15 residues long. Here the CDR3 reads CASSSGQGARETQYF. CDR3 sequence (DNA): TGTGCCAGCAGTTCGGGACAGGGGGCGCGAGAGACCCAGTACTTC.

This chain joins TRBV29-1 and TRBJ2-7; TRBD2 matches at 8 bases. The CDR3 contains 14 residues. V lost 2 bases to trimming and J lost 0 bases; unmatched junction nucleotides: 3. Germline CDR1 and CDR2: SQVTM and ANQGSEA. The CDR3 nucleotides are TGCAGCGTTGAATTAGCGGGGAACTCCTACGAGCAGTACTTC. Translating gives CSVELAGNSYEQYF.

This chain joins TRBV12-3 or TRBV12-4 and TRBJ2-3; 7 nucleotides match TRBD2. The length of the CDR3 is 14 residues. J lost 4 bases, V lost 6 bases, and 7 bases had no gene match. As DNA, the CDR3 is TGTGCCAGCAGGATTAGGGGAGGGCCAGATACGCAGTATTTT. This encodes CASRIRGGPDTQYF.

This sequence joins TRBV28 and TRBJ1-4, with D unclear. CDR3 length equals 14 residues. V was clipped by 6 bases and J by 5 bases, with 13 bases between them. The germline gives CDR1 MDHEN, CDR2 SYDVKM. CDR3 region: CASRLSLLNEKLFF. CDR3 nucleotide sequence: TGTGCCAGCAGACTGTCACTTTTAAATGAAAAACTGTTTTTT.

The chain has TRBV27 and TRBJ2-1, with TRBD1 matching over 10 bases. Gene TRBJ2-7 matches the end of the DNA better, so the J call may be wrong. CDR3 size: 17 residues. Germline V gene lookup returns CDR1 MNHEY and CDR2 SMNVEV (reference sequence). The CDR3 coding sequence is TGTGCCAGCAGTTTCTCCAGGACAGGGGGTACCTACAATGAGCAGTACTTC. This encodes CASSFSRTGGTYNEQYF.

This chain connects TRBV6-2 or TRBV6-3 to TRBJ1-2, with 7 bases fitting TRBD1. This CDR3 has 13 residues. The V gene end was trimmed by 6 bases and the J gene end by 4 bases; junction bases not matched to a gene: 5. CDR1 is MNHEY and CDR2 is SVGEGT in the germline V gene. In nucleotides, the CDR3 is TGTGCCAGCAGCCTCGACAGGGCCTATGGCTACACCTTC. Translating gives CASSLDRAYGYTF.

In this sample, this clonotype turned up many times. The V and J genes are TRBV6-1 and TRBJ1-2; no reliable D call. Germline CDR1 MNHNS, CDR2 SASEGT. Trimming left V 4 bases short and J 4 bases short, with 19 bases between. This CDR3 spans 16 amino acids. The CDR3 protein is CASSVRGGVGTYGYTF. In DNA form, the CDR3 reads TGTGCCAGCAGTGTTCGAGGAGGAGTCGGCACCTATGGCTACACCTTC.

CDR3 residues: CASSQGTGGFKQYF. The CDR3 region has the DNA TGTGCCAGCAGCCAAGGGACAGGGGGCTTTAAGCAGTACTTC. The chain recombines TRBV3-1 with TRBJ2-4; 11 bases map to TRBD1. V shed 1 base and J 13 bases; nucleotides not matched to a gene: 6. Per germline, CDR1 LGHDT and CDR2 YNNKEL (reference sequence). The CDR3 totals 14 residues.

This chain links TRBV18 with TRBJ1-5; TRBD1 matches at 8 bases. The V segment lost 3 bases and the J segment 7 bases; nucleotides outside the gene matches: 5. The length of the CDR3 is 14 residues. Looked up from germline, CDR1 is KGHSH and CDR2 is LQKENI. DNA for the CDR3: TGTGCCAGCTCACCTCAGGGGGCGGGACAGCCCCAGCATTTT. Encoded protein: CASSPQGAGQPQHF.

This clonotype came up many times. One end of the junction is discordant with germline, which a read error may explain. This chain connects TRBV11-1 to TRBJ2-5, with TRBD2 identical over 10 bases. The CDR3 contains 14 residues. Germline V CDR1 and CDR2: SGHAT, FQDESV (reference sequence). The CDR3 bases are TGTGCCAGCAGCCTAGCGGGAGAGCGAGAGACCCAGTACTTC. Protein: CASSLAGERETQYF.

The CDR3 nucleotides read TGTGCCAGCAGCTTAGGGTCTCAGTCGAGCTCCTACGAGCAGTACTTC. It is translated as CASSLGSQSSSYEQYF. The V and J genes are TRBV7-2 and TRBJ2-7; D not certain. The V gene's germline CDR1 is SGHTA and CDR2 FQGNSA. V lost 1 base and J lost 0, with 13 bases in between. The CDR3 totals 16 residues.